The TCR beta chain described here comes from a study of CD8 T cells in ankylosing spondylitis. Construction of TCR beta libraries was performed using quantitative 5'-RACE with molecular barcodes. Each CDR3 protein gets one entry after TCRdb re-called the 5' RACE reads with MiXCR. The sample includes fewer than 200,000 distinct CDR3 sequences, 9.8% seen only once; the top ten take roughly 15%. This clonotype was picked up a small number of times. The antigen is not known. Study-wide results and caveats: A motif in TCR beta, a set of several highly homologous variants, appeared characteristic of ankylosing spondylitis blood. Some of these motif variants have turned up before, in reports on reactive arthritis synovial fluid and blood. CD8+ disease-linked clones were present at relatively low frequencies in blood.

The CDR3 contains 15 residues. Germline V lookup: CDR1 MNHNS, CDR2 SASEGT. Trimming left V 2 bases short and J 4 bases short, with 15 bases between. This chain joins TRBV6-1 and TRBJ2-7, with D tentatively TRBD1 (6 bases). The sequenced material came from blood, either unsorted or a sorted T cell fraction (not recorded which). The receptor was isolated from a female donor with ankylosing spondylitis or in good health (not recorded which). The CDR3 DNA is TGTGCCAGCAGTGAATTAGGGGGTTCAAGGTACGAGCAGTACTTC. Its translation is CASSELGGSRYEQYF.